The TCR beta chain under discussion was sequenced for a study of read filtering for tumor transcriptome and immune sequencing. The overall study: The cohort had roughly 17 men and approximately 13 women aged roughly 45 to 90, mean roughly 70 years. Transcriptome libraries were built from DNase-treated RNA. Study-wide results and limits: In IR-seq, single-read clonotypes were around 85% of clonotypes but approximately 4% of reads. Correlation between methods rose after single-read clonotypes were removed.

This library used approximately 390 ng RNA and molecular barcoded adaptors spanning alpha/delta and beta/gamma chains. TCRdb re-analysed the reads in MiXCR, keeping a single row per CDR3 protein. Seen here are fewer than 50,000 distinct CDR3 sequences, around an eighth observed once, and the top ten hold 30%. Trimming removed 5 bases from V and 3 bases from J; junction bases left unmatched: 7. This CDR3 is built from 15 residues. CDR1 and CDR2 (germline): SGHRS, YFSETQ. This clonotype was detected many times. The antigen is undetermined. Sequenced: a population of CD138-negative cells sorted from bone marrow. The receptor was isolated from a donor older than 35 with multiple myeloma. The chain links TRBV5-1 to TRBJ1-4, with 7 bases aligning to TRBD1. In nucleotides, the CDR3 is TGCGCCAGCAGTCGTATGGGGACAGCTAATGAAAAACTGTTTTTT. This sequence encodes CASSRMGTANEKLFF.